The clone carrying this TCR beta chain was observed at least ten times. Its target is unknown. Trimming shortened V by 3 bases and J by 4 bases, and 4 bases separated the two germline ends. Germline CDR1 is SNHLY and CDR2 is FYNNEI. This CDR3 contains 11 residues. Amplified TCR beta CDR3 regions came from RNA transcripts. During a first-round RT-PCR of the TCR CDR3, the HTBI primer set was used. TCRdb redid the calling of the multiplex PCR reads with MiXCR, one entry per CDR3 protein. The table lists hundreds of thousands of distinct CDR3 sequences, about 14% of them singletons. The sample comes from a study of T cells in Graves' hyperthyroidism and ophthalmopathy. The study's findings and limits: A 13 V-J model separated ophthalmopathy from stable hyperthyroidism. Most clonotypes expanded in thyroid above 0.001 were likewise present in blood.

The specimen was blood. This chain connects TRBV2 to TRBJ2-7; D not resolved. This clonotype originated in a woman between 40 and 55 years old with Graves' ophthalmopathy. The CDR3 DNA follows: TGTGCCAGCAGTGAGGCGTACGAGCAGTACTTC. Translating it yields CASSEAYEQYF. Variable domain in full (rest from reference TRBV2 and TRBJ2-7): EPEVTQTPSHQVTQMGQEVILRCVPISNHLYFYWYRQILGQKVEFLVSFYNNEISEKSEIFDDQFSVERPDGSNFTLKIRSTKLEDSAMYFCASSEAYEQYFGPGTRLTVT.